A single sample gave rise to the 22 T cell receptor beta chains below, sequenced in a study of shared clonotypes between healthy human individuals. Only in-frame clones appear in the TCRdb table, and some are missing; sequencing was by immunoSEQ multiplex PCR. Of about 870,000 clones listed, around 93% are singletons. Naive CD8 cells lacked CD45RO and underwent positive selection for CCR7, leaving out terminally differentiated effector memory CD45RA+ cells. The sequenced sample was naive CD8+ T cells sorted from blood. These TCRs come from a man between 25 and 39 years old in good health.

On this clone itself: Other nucleotide sequences from this sample produce the same CDR3. The chain joins TRBV27 to TRBJ2-7; 11 bases are a match to TRBD2. CDR3 length: 15 amino acids. Germline V gene sequence: CDR1 MNHEY, CDR2 SMNVEV (reference sequence). V shed 5 bases, J shed 2 bases, and the junction held 5 bases outside the gene matches. In DNA form, the CDR3 reads TGTGCCAGCAGTACCGGGACTAGCGGAACCTACGAGCAGTACTTC. Protein: CASSTGTSGTYEQYF.

This sequence joins TRBV29-1 and TRBJ2-1; D may be TRBD2 (6 bases). The CDR3 length is 13 residues. The V and J ends lost 3 bases and 6 bases respectively, with 12 bases between them. Germline CDR1 is SQVTM and CDR2 is ANQGSEA. The CDR3 DNA is TGCAGCGTTGAGGCCCCGACTAGCAATGAGCAGTTCTTC. Encoded protein: CSVEAPTSNEQFF.

This chain uses TRBV9 with TRBJ2-2; D is ambiguous. Looked up from germline, CDR1 is SGDLS and CDR2 is YYNGEE. V gave up 1 base and J gave up 1 base, with 2 bases separating them. The CDR3 sequence is 13 residues long. The CDR3 is CASSVKNTGELFF. The DNA of the CDR3 is TGTGCCAGCAGCGTAAAGAACACCGGGGAGCTGTTTTTT.

V and J are TRBV13 and TRBJ2-3; 9 bases agree with TRBD1. The CDR3 loop spans 16 amino acids. With 6 bases clipped from V and 1 base from J, the junction kept 8 bases outside the gene matches. Germline assignment: CDR1 PRHDT and CDR2 FYEKMQ (reference sequence). Written as DNA, the CDR3 is TGTGCCAGCAGGTCGACAGGGGGTTTGGGCACAGATACGCAGTATTTT. Translated, it gives CASRSTGGLGTDTQYF.

The chain couples TRBV5-4 to TRBJ2-3; D unclear. Trimming removed 0 bases at V and 0 bases at J, with 5 bases between. There are 14 residues in the CDR3. CDR1 is SGHNT and CDR2 is YYREEE in the germline V gene (reference sequence). In DNA, the CDR3 is TGTGCCAGCAGCTTGGGTGGGAGCACAGATACGCAGTATTTT. It specifies CASSLGGSTDTQYF. Together with reference TRBV5-4 and TRBJ2-3, the CDR3 gives the full variable domain: ETGVTQSPTHLIKTRGQQVTLRCSSQSGHNTVSWYQQALGQGPQFIFQYYREEENGRGNFPPRFSGLQFPNYSSELNVNALELDDSALYLCASSLGGSTDTQYFGPGTRLTVL.

The chain employs TRBV6-1 and TRBJ2-7, with a possible D match to TRBD2 (5 bases). Trimming took 4 bases from V and 4 from J, leaving 17 bases between them. This CDR3 comprises 15 residues. The germline V gene encodes CDR1 MNHNS and CDR2 SASEGT. This CDR3 is CASSVMAGEIYEQYF. The CDR3 DNA is TGTGCCAGCAGTGTCATGGCGGGCGAGATATACGAGCAGTACTTC.

The J gene is TRBJ2-3, the V gene TRBV19, with 8 positions matching TRBD2. Germline assignment: CDR1 LNHDA and CDR2 SQIVND (reference sequence). The CDR3 sequence is 15 residues long. V trimming: 3 bases; J trimming: 3 bases; junction bases outside the gene matches: 5. In DNA, the CDR3 is TGTGCCAGTAGTATCCTACTAGCGGTGACAGATACGCAGTATTTT. Translation gives CASSILLAVTDTQYF.

This sequence joins TRBV7-9 and TRBJ2-2, with 12 bases fitting TRBD2. The junction had 8 bases not matched to a gene; V was cut back by 5 bases and J by 7 bases. The CDR3 length is 16 residues. Germline loops: CDR1 SEHNR, CDR2 FQNEAQ (reference sequence). Here the CDR3 DNA reads TGTGCCAGCAGCAACGGACTAGCGGGATCTCGCGGGGAGCTGTTTTTT. Residues: CASSNGLAGSRGELFF.

The chain joins TRBV7-9 to TRBJ2-2, with no clear D. This CDR3 region has 17 residues. Germline-derived CDR1 and CDR2 are SEHNR and FQNEAQ (reference sequence). V was trimmed by 4 bases and J by 5 bases, leaving 20 bases between them. The CDR3 region is CASSSPDSPPLTGELFF. In DNA, the CDR3 is TGTGCCAGCAGCTCCCCCGACTCGCCACCTCTAACCGGGGAGCTGTTTTTT.

The CDR3 nucleotides read TGTGCCAGCGACGGGTATACCGGGACAGGGCTCAAAGACGACTATGGCTACACCTTC. Its protein is CASDGYTGTGLKDDYGYTF. The chain employs TRBV7-9 and TRBJ1-2; 9 nucleotides align to TRBD1. Germline CDR1 is SEHNR and CDR2 is FQNEAQ (reference sequence). V trimming: 8 bases; J trimming: 3 bases; junction bases outside the gene matches: 22. This CDR3 has 19 amino acids.

The chain employs TRBV13 and TRBJ2-1; no clear D gene. The CDR3 runs to 14 residues. Per the germline V gene, CDR1 is PRHDT and CDR2 is FYEKMQ (reference sequence). Trimming stripped 6 bases from V and 9 bases from J, with 18 bases between. The CDR3 DNA follows: TGTGCCAGCAGTTCAACATCCCCGCGTCTTGAGCAGTTCTTC. It is translated as CASSSTSPRLEQFF.

V usage is TRBV28 and J usage is TRBJ1-5; TRBD1 matches 7 bases. CDR1 is MDHEN and CDR2 is SYDVKM in the germline V gene. V lost 4 bases, J lost 3 bases, and 9 bases stayed unmatched. The CDR3 is made up of 16 amino acids. The CDR3 DNA follows: TGTGCCAGCAGTTATTCCCCAGGGGGACCCAATCAGCCCCAGCATTTT. It encodes CASSYSPGGPNQPQHF.

The V call is TRBV27, the J call TRBJ2-1, with 10 bases fitting TRBD2. CDR3 length: 15 amino acids. Losses at the gene ends were 8 bases for V and 4 bases for J; bases not matched to a gene: 8. CDR1 and CDR2 from the germline V gene are MNHEY and SMNVEV (reference sequence). DNA of the CDR3: TGTGCCAGCGCCGATCTAGCGGGAGTTTACAATGAGCAGTTCTTC. Protein product: CASADLAGVYNEQFF.

On this clone itself: This may be a read error, as it is one base from a much larger clone. Other nucleotide sequences from this sample produce the same CDR3. The V call is TRBV28, the J call TRBJ2-1; no firm D call. Germline CDR1 reads MDHEN; CDR2 reads SYDVKM. This CDR3 contains 11 residues. With 4 bases removed from V and 4 bases from J, the gap between germline ends came to 2 bases. The chain's CDR3 is CASSSYNEQFF. The CDR3 nucleotides read TGTGCCAGCAGTTCTTACAATGAGCAGTTCTTC.

The chain has TRBV19 and TRBJ1-5, with 7 bases lining up with TRBD1. The germline V gene encodes CDR1 LNHDA and CDR2 SQIVND (reference sequence). Losses at the gene ends were 7 bases for V and 5 bases for J; bases not matched to a gene: 11. The CDR3 runs to 15 residues. CDR3 nucleotide sequence: TGTGCCAGTAACAAGAGGGGGACAGAAGATCAGCCCCAGCATTTT. Its protein is CASNKRGTEDQPQHF.

J is TRBJ2-1 and V is TRBV4-1; TRBD2 agrees at 13 bases. Trimming took 1 base from V and 7 from J; bases not matched to a gene: 10. CDR1 and CDR2 from the germline V gene are MGHRA and YSYEKL. The CDR3 extends over 18 amino acids. The CDR3 sequence is CASSQGPPLAGGPNEQFF. Here the CDR3 DNA reads TGCGCCAGCAGCCAAGGGCCACCACTAGCGGGAGGGCCGAATGAGCAGTTCTTC.

The chain is built from TRBV9 and TRBJ2-5, with D uncertain. The length of the CDR3 is 12 residues. Looked up from germline, CDR1 is SGDLS and CDR2 is YYNGEE. V lost 4 bases and J lost 7, with 11 bases in between. The CDR3 DNA sequence: TGTGCCAGCAGCCCCGCCTTGGGGACCCAGTACTTC. Translation: CASSPALGTQYF. The whole variable domain, remainder taken from reference TRBV9 and TRBJ2-5, is DSGVTQTPKHLITATGQRVTLRCSPRSGDLSVYWYQQSLDQGLQFLIQYYNGEERAKGNILERFSAQQFPDLHSELNLSSLELGDSALYFCASSPALGTQYFGPGTRLLVL.

The chain employs TRBV11-2 and TRBJ2-1, with D perhaps TRBD1 (5 bases). Trimming removed 5 bases at V and 8 bases at J, with 10 bases between. The CDR3 sequence is 12 residues long. Per the germline V gene, CDR1 is SGHAT and CDR2 is FQNNGV. The CDR3 nucleotides read TGTGCCAGCAGCGGGTGGGGCGATGAGCAGTTCTTC. This gives the protein CASSGWGDEQFF. Filled out from reference TRBV11-2 and TRBJ2-1, the complete variable domain reads EAGVAQSPRYKIIEKRQSVAFWCNPISGHATLYWYQQILGQGPKLLIQFQNNGVVDDSQLPKDRFSAERLKGVDSTLKIQPAKLEDSAVYLCASSGWGDEQFFGPGTRLTVL.

The chain is built from TRBV28 and TRBJ2-7; 12 nucleotides align to TRBD2. The V segment lost 3 bases and the J segment 7 bases; nucleotides outside the gene matches: 13. The CDR3 consists of 17 residues. Germline values: CDR1 MDHEN, CDR2 SYDVKM. The CDR3 loop reads CASSFSGLAGIRLEQYF. CDR3 DNA sequence: TGTGCCAGCAGTTTCTCCGGACTAGCGGGGATTCGGTTGGAGCAGTACTTC.

A few counts support this clone. The chain joins TRBV11-2 to TRBJ1-4, with a weak D call TRBD1 (6 bases). Trimming stripped 3 bases from V and 7 bases from J, with 6 bases between. Germline loops: CDR1 SGHAT, CDR2 FQNNGV. The CDR3 consists of 12 residues. The CDR3 DNA reads as TGTGCCAGCAGCTTCAGGGGTGAAAAACTGTTTTTT. Amino acids: CASSFRGEKLFF.

This chain joins TRBV27 and TRBJ2-7; D is possibly TRBD1 or TRBD2 (6 bases each). The CDR3 sequence is 15 residues long. V was shortened by 3 bases and J by 2 bases, with 14 bases between the two germline ends. CDR1 and CDR2 from the germline V gene are MNHEY and SMNVEV (reference sequence). The CDR3 loop is CASSLDGGRTYEQYF. In nucleotides, the CDR3 is TGTGCCAGCAGTTTGGATGGGGGGCGAACCTACGAGCAGTACTTC.

The chain is built from TRBV9 and TRBJ2-1, with D perhaps TRBD2 (6 bases). CDR1 and CDR2 (germline): SGDLS, YYNGEE. Trimming removed 4 bases at V and 1 base at J, with 15 bases between. The CDR3 runs 16 residues. The CDR3 DNA sequence: TGTGCCAGCAGCACATCTTCGGGGACTTCCTACAATGAGCAGTTCTTC. Amino acid sequence: CASSTSSGTSYNEQFF.